This T cell receptor beta chain stems from a study of beta chain features in type 1 diabetes. The investigators reverse transcribed all of the isolated RNA, so they sequenced expressed TCRB transcripts. TCRdb's table, derived via immunoSEQ multiplex PCR, lists solely in-frame clones and lacks some. Of about 130,000 clones listed, 9.2% are singletons. Sequenced sample: central memory CD4+ T cells from blood. This TCR derives from a man aged 18 to 29 in good health.

The CDR3 coding sequence is TGTGCCAGCAGCGTCGGACAGGGAATAAGCACAGATACGCAGTATTTT. It yields the protein CASSVGQGISTDTQYF. This chain connects TRBV5-8 to TRBJ2-3; 8 bases match TRBD1. CDR1 is SGHTS, CDR2 YDEGEE, per germline. V lost 4 bases to trimming and J lost 0 bases; unmatched junction nucleotides: 7. This CDR3 is 16 amino acids long. The variable domain in full, completed from reference TRBV5-8 and TRBJ2-3, reads EAGVTQSPTHLIKTRGQQATLRCSPISGHTSVYWYQQALGLGLQFLLWYDEGEERNRGNFPPRFSGRQFPNYSSELNVNALELEDSALYLCASSVGQGISTDTQYFGPGTRLTVL.